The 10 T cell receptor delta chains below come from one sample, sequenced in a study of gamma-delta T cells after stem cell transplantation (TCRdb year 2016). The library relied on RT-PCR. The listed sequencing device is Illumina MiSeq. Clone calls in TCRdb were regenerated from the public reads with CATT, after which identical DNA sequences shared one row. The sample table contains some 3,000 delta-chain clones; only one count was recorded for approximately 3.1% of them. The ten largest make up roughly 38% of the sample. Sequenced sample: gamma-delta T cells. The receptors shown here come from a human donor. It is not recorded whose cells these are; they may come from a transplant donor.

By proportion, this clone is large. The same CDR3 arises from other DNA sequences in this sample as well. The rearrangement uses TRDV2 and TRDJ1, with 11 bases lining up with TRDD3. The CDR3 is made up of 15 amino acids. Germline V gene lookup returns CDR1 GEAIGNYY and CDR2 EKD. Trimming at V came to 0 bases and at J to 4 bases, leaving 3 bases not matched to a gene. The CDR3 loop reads CACDTVGDTNDKLIF. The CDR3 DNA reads TGTGCCTGTGACACCGTGGGGGATACGAACGATAAACTCATCTTT.

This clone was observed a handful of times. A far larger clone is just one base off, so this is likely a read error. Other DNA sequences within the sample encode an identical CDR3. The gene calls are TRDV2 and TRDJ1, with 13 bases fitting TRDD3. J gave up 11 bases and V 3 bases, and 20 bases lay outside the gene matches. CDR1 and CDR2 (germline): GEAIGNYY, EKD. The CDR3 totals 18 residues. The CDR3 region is CACDAWTGGYAANGKLIF. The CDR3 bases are TGTGCCTGTGACGCCTGGACTGGGGGATACGCTGCTAATGGTAAGCTCATCTTT.

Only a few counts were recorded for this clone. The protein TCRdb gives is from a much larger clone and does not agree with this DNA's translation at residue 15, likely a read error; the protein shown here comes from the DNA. CDR3 protein: CALGEPPILLGVYTNKLIF. CDR3 DNA sequence: TGTGCTCTTGGGGAACCTCCTATTTTACTGGGGGTGTACACCAATAAACTCATCTTT. V usage is TRDV1 and J usage is TRDJ1; TRDD3 aligns across 8 bases. Germline lookup yields CDR1 TSWWSYY and CDR2 QGS. This CDR3 has 19 amino acids.

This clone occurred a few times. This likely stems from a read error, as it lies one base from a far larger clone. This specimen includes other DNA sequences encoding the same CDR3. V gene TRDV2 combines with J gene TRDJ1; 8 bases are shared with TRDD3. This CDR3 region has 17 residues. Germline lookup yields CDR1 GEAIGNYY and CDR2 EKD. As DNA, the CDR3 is TGTGCCTGCGACACCGTAGGTGGGGGATTAGACACCGATAAACTCATCTTT. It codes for CACDTVGGGLDTDKLIF.

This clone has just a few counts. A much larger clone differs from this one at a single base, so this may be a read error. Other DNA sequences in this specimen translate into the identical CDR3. The CDR3 sequence is CACDLLRSGGYTDKLIF. CDR3 sequence (DNA): TGTGCCTGTGACCTTCTACGGTCTGGGGGGTACACCGATAAACTCATCTTT. The rearrangement joins TRDV2 to TRDJ1; 7 nucleotides line up with TRDD3. The trim removed 3 bases at V and 0 bases at J, leaving 12 bases unmatched. Per the germline V gene, CDR1 is GEAIGNYY and CDR2 is EKD. The CDR3 runs 17 residues.

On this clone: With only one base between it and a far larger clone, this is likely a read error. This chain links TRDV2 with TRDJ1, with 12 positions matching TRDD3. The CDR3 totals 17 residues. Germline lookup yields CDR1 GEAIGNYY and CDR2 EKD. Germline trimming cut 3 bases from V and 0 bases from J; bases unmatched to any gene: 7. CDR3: CACDALGDTANTDKLIF. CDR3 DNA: TGTGCCTGTGACGCACTGGGGGATACAGCAAACACCGATAAACTCATCTTT.

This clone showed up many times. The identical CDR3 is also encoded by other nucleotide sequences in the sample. The CDR3, as DNA: TGTGCTCTTGGGGAACTCCCCGATAAACTCATCTTT. Translating it yields CALGELPDKLIF. The chain employs TRDV1 and TRDJ1; no reliable D call. The CDR3 totals 12 residues. Germline loops: CDR1 TSWWSYY, CDR2 QGS. Trimming shortened V by 0 bases and J by 3 bases, and 2 bases separated the two germline ends.

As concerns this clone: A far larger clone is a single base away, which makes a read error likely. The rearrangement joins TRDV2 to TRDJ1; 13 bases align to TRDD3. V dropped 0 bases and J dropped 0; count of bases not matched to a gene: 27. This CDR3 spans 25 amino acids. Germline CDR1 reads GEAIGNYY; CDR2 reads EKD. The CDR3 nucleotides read TGTGCCTGTGACACCTTACCTACGCTCGGACTGGGGGATACGGGCGAGGGGGCGTACACCGATAAACTCATCTTT. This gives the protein CACDTLPTLGLGDTGEGAYTDKLIF.

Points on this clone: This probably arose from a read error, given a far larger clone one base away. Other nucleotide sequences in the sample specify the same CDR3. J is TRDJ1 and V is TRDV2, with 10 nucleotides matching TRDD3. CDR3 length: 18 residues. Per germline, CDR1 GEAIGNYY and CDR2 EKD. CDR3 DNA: TGTGCCTGTGACCCTTTACGAGGGGGATACGCGTACACCGATAAGCTCATCTTT. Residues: CACDPLRGGYAYTDKLIF.

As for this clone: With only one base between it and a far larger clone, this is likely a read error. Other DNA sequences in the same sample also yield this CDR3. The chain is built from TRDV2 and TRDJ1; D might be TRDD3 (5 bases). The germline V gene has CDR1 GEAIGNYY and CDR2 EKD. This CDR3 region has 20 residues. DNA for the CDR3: TGTGCCTGCGACACCGTCAAGCCCCCGGGATCTTCATCGTACACCGATAAACTCATCTTT. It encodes CACDTVKPPGSSSYTDKLIF.